The T cell receptor beta chain described here comes from a study of human T cells and chemical hapten exposure. Background on the study: Patients having alopecia areata, totalis or universalis were mostly female.

TCRdb re-called the RACE reads through MiXCR, storing one row per CDR3 protein. Of about 380,000 distinct CDR3 sequences in the sample, approximately 5% were seen once. V lost 6 bases, J lost 3 bases, and 10 bases stayed unmatched. The CDR3 contains 15 residues. This clonotype was recorded at least ten times. Documented time point: patch test 1, 2 weeks after DPC sensitization. Specified treatment: therapeutic diphenylcyclopropenone sensitization with weekly scalp DPC. The sample in question was whole blood, obtained in connection with sensitization to the hapten diphenylcyclopropenone (DPC). The V call is TRBV12-3 or TRBV12-4, the J call TRBJ1-2, with 7 bases matching TRBD1. The origin of this receptor is a woman between 50 and 59 years old with alopecia areata. Some clones in this sample may be carry-over from other donors' samples. This CDR3 reads CASSLDRDVHYGYTF. CDR3 in DNA: TGTGCCAGCAGCCTAGACAGGGATGTGCACTATGGCTACACCTTC.